Below, 24 T cell receptor beta chains from the same sample are listed, as sequenced in a study of blood T cells in healthy people across ages. The second PCR ran about 6 to 12 cycles with a sample-barcoded 5' primer and J-beta primers. TCRdb processed the 5' RACE reads anew with MiXCR; each CDR3 protein has one entry. The sample has 950,000 to 1,200,000 distinct CDR3 sequences, roughly two fifths seen once. The sequenced material came from blood. The receptor source for this set is a man between 18 and 35 years old in good health.

About this clonotype itself: Being one base from a much bigger clone, this may be a read error. V and J are TRBV10-3 and TRBJ1-2; D is ambiguous. The CDR3 is 15 residues long. Germline-derived CDR1 and CDR2 are ENHRY and SYGVKD. CDR3 sequence (DNA): TGTGCCATCAGTGAAAGGATTAACACTCGGGGAGGCTGCACCTTC. Translating gives CAISERINTRGGCTF.

The chain recombines TRBV9 with TRBJ2-1; 8 bases fit TRBD2. The CDR3 has 15 residues. Germline CDR1 reads SGDLS; CDR2 reads YYNGEE. J was trimmed by 4 bases and V by 0 bases; bases with no gene match: 3. DNA for the CDR3: TGTGCCAGCAGCGTAGGGGCTAGCGGGTACAATGAGCAGTTCTTC. It codes for CASSVGASGYNEQFF.

The chain employs TRBV12-3 or TRBV12-4 and TRBJ1-4; D not certain. Trimming removed 4 bases at V and 3 bases at J, with 9 bases between. This CDR3 contains 14 residues. CDR3 sequence reads: CASSSPDSNEKLFF. In DNA, the CDR3 is TGTGCCAGCAGTTCCCCGGATTCTAATGAAAAACTGTTTTTT.

The CDR3 loop reads CASGGTGNQPQHF. CDR3 nucleotide sequence: TGTGCTAGTGGGGGGACAGGGAATCAGCCCCAGCATTTT. This rearrangement joins TRBV12-5 to TRBJ1-5; 9 bases are a match to TRBD1. Looked up from germline, CDR1 is LGHNT and CDR2 is FRNRAP. CDR3 size: 13 residues. V dropped 6 bases and J dropped 4; count of bases not matched to a gene: 1.

The CDR3 bases are TGTGCCAGCAGCGCACTTACAGGGTTACTATGGCCCCAGCATTTT. Translated, it gives CASSALTGLLWPQHF. V gene TRBV7-6 combines with J gene TRBJ1-5; D possibly corresponds to TRBD1 (6 bases). Trimming shortened V by 5 bases and J by 9 bases, and 20 bases separated the two germline ends. The CDR3 extends over 15 amino acids. Germline CDR1 and CDR2: SGHVS and FNYEAQ.

This clonotype was picked up a small number of times. The chain recombines TRBV28 with TRBJ2-1; TRBD2 aligns across 7 bases. Germline trimming cut 7 bases from V and 4 bases from J; bases unmatched to any gene: 4. CDR3 length: 13 residues. Germline lookup yields CDR1 MDHEN and CDR2 SYDVKM. Here the CDR3 reads CASTISGYNEQFF. DNA for the CDR3: TGTGCCAGCACCATTAGCGGGTACAATGAGCAGTTCTTC. Variable domain in full (rest from reference TRBV28 and TRBJ2-1): DVKVTQSSRYLVKRTGEKVFLECVQDMDHENMFWYRQDPGLGLRLIYFSYDVKMKEKGDIPEGYSVSREKKERFSLILESASTNQTSMYLCASTISGYNEQFFGPGTRLTVL.

The chain has TRBV15 and TRBJ1-1, with D possibly being TRBD1 (5 bases). Germline values: CDR1 LNHNV, CDR2 YYDKDF (reference sequence). Trimming took 0 bases from V and 0 from J, leaving 14 bases between them. This CDR3 contains 17 residues. CDR3 residues: CATSRDGQGGLNTEAFF. CDR3 DNA sequence: TGTGCCACCAGCAGAGATGGGCAGGGAGGTTTGAACACTGAAGCTTTCTTT.

The V gene is TRBV20-1, the J gene TRBJ2-1; 14 nucleotides align to TRBD2. The CDR3 covers 15 residues. Germline loops: CDR1 DFQATT, CDR2 SNEGSKA (reference sequence). The V segment lost 5 bases and the J segment 9 bases; nucleotides outside the gene matches: 9. The CDR3 sequence: CSASPTSGGAGEQFF. The CDR3 DNA follows: TGCAGTGCTTCCCCGACTAGCGGGGGGGCGGGTGAGCAGTTCTTC.

This clonotype was counted a few times. This chain links TRBV20-1 with TRBJ1-4; D perhaps matches TRBD1 (5 bases). This CDR3 spans 12 amino acids. CDR1 DFQATT and CDR2 SNEGSKA come from the germline V gene (reference sequence). Deletions cut 5 bases from V and 7 bases from J, with 11 bases between. CDR3: CSAWQGLEKLFF. The CDR3 DNA follows: TGCAGTGCTTGGCAGGGACTTGAAAAACTGTTTTTT.

The J gene is TRBJ2-1, the V gene TRBV5-1, with TRBD1 matching over 7 bases. The DNA end is a closer match to TRBJ2-7, so the J assignment may be wrong. Germline V gene data show CDR1 as SGHRS and CDR2 as YFSETQ. The CDR3 runs 15 residues. CDR3 DNA sequence: TGCGCCAGCAGCCCAGGGGGTTTGTCCTACAATGAGCAGTACTTC. This translates into CASSPGGLSYNEQYF.

This clonotype is a singleton in its sample. This chain links TRBV4-3 with TRBJ2-1; D is possibly TRBD2 (6 bases). This CDR3 is built from 16 residues. V shed 2 bases and J shed 2 bases, with 13 bases lying between them. Germline CDR1 LGHNA, CDR2 YSLEER. The CDR3 nucleotides are TGCGCCAGCAGCCAAATCAAGGAGCGGGCCTACAATGAGCAGTTCTTC. Its translation: CASSQIKERAYNEQFF.

About this clonotype itself: Mismatch with germline at one junction end may stem from a read error. The chain joins TRBV3-1 to TRBJ1-2; D remains ambiguous. This CDR3 region has 12 residues. Germline-derived CDR1 and CDR2 are LGHDT and YNNKEL (reference sequence). CDR3 amino acids: CASSQDTDGHTF. CDR3 nucleotide sequence: TGTGCCAGCAGCCAAGACACAGATGGCCACACCTTC.

This clonotype has a handful of counts. The gene calls are TRBV19 and TRBJ1-1; 7 nucleotides line up with TRBD1. The CDR3 sequence is 14 residues long. CDR1 and CDR2 (germline): LNHDA, SQIVND (reference sequence). Unmatched junction bases numbered 5, after V lost 7 bases and J lost 0 bases. The CDR3 coding sequence is TGTGCCAGTACCAGGACAGGTATGAACACTGAAGCTTTCTTT. Protein: CASTRTGMNTEAFF.

This chain uses TRBV4-3 with TRBJ1-1; D is unclear. CDR3 length: 15 residues. The V gene's germline CDR1 is LGHNA and CDR2 YSLEER. Trimming left V 0 bases short and J 3 bases short, with 11 bases between. The CDR3 spells CASSQDVTGYTEAFF. CDR3 bases: TGCGCCAGCAGCCAAGACGTGACTGGGTACACTGAAGCTTTCTTT.

This clonotype was seen a handful of times. The chain joins TRBV4-1 to TRBJ1-1; TRBD1 matches at 7 bases. The CDR3 length is 15 residues. Germline CDR1 reads MGHRA; CDR2 reads YSYEKL. V trimming: 4 bases; J trimming: 1 base; junction bases outside the gene matches: 6. CDR3 sequence reads: CASSPPGTANTEAFF. DNA for the CDR3: TGCGCCAGCAGCCCACCCGGGACAGCGAACACTGAAGCTTTCTTT.

This clonotype showed up just a few times. The V call is TRBV4-3, the J call TRBJ1-2; 7 bases agree with TRBD1. The CDR3 has 15 amino acids. J gave up 3 bases and V 0 bases, and 4 bases lay outside the gene matches. Germline lookup yields CDR1 LGHNA and CDR2 YSLEER. The CDR3 loop reads CASSQDPGQDYGYTF. CDR3 DNA: TGCGCCAGCAGCCAAGATCCAGGACAGGACTATGGCTACACCTTC.

This clonotype was observed a few times. The CDR3 DNA is TGCGCCAGCAGCCAAGGACAGTCCTCCTACAATGAGCAGTACTTC. Translating gives CASSQGQSSYNEQYF. The chain is built from TRBV4-1 and TRBJ2-1, with D possibly being TRBD1 (5 bases). TRBJ2-7 matches the DNA end more closely, so the J call is doubtful. CDR1 is MGHRA and CDR2 is YSYEKL in the germline V gene. This CDR3 has 15 residues.

V and J are TRBV6-4 and TRBJ2-2; no clear D. Trimming removed 2 bases at V and 6 bases at J, with 10 bases between. In germline, CDR1 is MRHNA, CDR2 SNTAGT. CDR3 length: 14 amino acids. For the CDR3, the DNA is TGTGCCAGCAGTGACATGGGGTTGGCCGGGGAGCTGTTTTTT. This translates into CASSDMGLAGELFF.

As for this clonotype: The junction departs from germline at one end; a sequencing error may be responsible. The chain carries TRBV3-1 and TRBJ1-2; D gene uncertain. The CDR3 is made up of 12 amino acids. Germline V gene lookup returns CDR1 LGHDT and CDR2 YNNKEL (reference sequence). CDR3 in DNA: TGTGCCAGCAGCCAAGGGTCGGGTGGCCACACCTTC. Translated: CASSQGSGGHTF. Full variable domain (remainder filled in from reference TRBV3-1 and TRBJ1-2): DTAVSQTPKYLVTQMGNDKSIKCEQNLGHDTMYWYKQDSKKFLKIMFSYNNKELIINETVPNRFSPKSPDKAHLNLHINSLELGDSAVYFCASSQGSGGHTFGSGTRLTVV.

This chain connects TRBV7-2 to TRBJ2-3; TRBD1 is a possible D gene (5 bases). Germline loops: CDR1 SGHTA, CDR2 FQGNSA. Trimming shortened V by 4 bases and J by 2 bases, and 16 bases separated the two germline ends. CDR3 length: 16 residues. CDR3 nucleotides: TGTGCCAGCAGCTCGGTAGGGGCGGCCCACACAGATACGCAGTATTTT. Amino acids: CASSSVGAAHTDTQYF.

This clonotype has more than one count but fewer than ten. This chain uses TRBV9 with TRBJ2-1; no definite D call. This CDR3 spans 19 amino acids. V was clipped by 0 bases and J by 4 bases, with 23 bases between them. Germline loops: CDR1 SGDLS, CDR2 YYNGEE. The CDR3 DNA follows: TGTGCCAGCAGCGTAGTCCCCACACACAAGGAAAAGAGGTACAATGAGCAGTTCTTC. Translation gives CASSVVPTHKEKRYNEQFF.

The CDR3, as DNA: TGTGCCGGGGGACAGGGGGCTGGAAATGAGCAGTTCTTC. This translates into CAGGQGAGNEQFF. The rearrangement links TRBV5-6 to TRBJ2-1, with 12 bases that match TRBD1. Germline CDR1 is SGHDT and CDR2 is YYEEEE. This CDR3 contains 13 residues. The V gene end was trimmed by 10 bases and the J gene end by 7 bases; junction bases not matched to a gene: 6.

The genes are TRBV20-1 and TRBJ2-5; 10 bases fit TRBD1. The J call may be wrong; the DNA end is better matched by TRBJ2-7. Germline V CDR1 and CDR2: DFQATT, SNEGSKA (reference sequence). The CDR3 consists of 14 residues. The CDR3 protein is CSAQKGTGALEQYF. The CDR3 DNA follows: TGCAGTGCTCAAAAGGGGACAGGGGCTCTCGAGCAGTACTTC.

The genes are TRBV5-1 and TRBJ1-3, with a tentative D call TRBD1 (6 bases). V was pared by 4 bases and J by 4 bases, with 12 bases between. Germline V lookup: CDR1 SGHRS, CDR2 YFSETQ. The CDR3 runs to 14 residues. The CDR3 DNA reads as TGCGCCAGCAGCCCATCTGGGGGCGGAAACACCATATATTTT. It encodes CASSPSGGGNTIYF.